Listed below are T cell receptor beta chains from one sample, sequenced in a study of shared clonotypes between healthy human individuals. Clones were sequenced by immunoSEQ multiplex PCR, and TCRdb holds only the in-frame ones, with some missing. This sample has hundreds of thousands of clones, with 80% to 95% found just once. Sequenced: naive CD8+ T cells sorted from blood. These receptor sequences come from a man aged 25-45 years in good health. Each CDR3 is given with its conserved first and last residue. The order of the fields is D gene, V gene, J gene, clone size, CDR3 protein, CDR3 DNA. A D gene is named only where the DNA matches it firmly. Clone size is not always given. Where it is, it says once, few, many or a class for expanded clones.

-	TRBV6-6	TRBJ2-5	-	CASSYGGEETQYF	TGTGCCAGCAGTTACGGGGGTGAAGAGACCCAGTACTTC
-	TRBV11-3	TRBJ2-7	-	CASSRGGVYEQYF	TGTGCCAGCAGCAGGGGGGGAGTCTACGAGCAGTACTTC
TRBD2	TRBV5-1	TRBJ2-2	-	CASSFSSGLNTGELFF	TGCGCCAGCAGCTTCTCTAGCGGGCTCAACACCGGGGAGCTGTTTTTT
-	TRBV7-9	TRBJ2-5	-	CASSLKGGQYF	TGTGCCAGCAGCTTGAAAGGAGGCCAGTACTTC
-	TRBV11-2	TRBJ2-5	-	CASSLVGGLQETQYF	TGTGCCAGCAGCTTAGTGGGGGGACTCCAAGAGACCCAGTACTTC
TRBD1	TRBV28	TRBJ2-5	-	CASSHWVTGILETQYF	TGTGCCAGCAGTCACTGGGTGACAGGGATTTTGGAGACCCAGTACTTC
TRBD1	TRBV7-9	TRBJ1-1	-	CASRPPQGMNTEAFF	TGTGCCAGCAGACCACCACAGGGGATGAACACTGAAGCTTTCTTT
-	TRBV5-1	TRBJ2-7	-	CASSLYAHEQYF	TGCGCCAGCAGCTTGTACGCGCACGAGCAGTACTTC
TRBD1	TRBV28	TRBJ2-3	-	CASSRDRGRMSTDTQYF	TGTGCCAGCAGTAGAGACAGGGGGCGAATGAGCACAGATACGCAGTATTTT
-	TRBV5-6	TRBJ2-5	-	CASSSGTRLLAQYF	TGTGCCAGCAGCTCCGGGACGAGGCTCTTAGCCCAGTACTTC
-	TRBV19	TRBJ2-7	-	CASSITRERSYEQYF	TGTGCCAGTAGTATAACGAGGGAGCGATCCTACGAGCAGTACTTC
-	TRBV19	TRBJ1-2	-	CASSLSGQDYGYTF	TGTGCCAGTAGTTTGTCCGGGCAGGACTATGGCTACACCTTC
TRBD1	TRBV7-9	TRBJ2-1	-	CASSLARTGVIYNEQFF	TGTGCCAGCAGCTTAGCCCGGACAGGGGTGATCTACAATGAGCAGTTCTTC
-	TRBV5-4	TRBJ2-3	once	CASSFFGATDTQYF	TGTGCCAGCAGCTTTTTCGGGGCCACAGATACGCAGTATTTT
-	TRBV27	TRBJ2-6	-	CASWTGSGANVLTF	TGTGCCAGTTGGACGGGCTCTGGGGCCAACGTCCTGACTTTC
TRBD2	TRBV28	TRBJ2-7	once	CATFGLEISYEQYF	TGTGCCACCTTTGGACTAGAAATTTCCTACGAGCAGTACTTC
-	TRBV10-2	TRBJ2-7	-	CASSGNSYEQYF	TGCGCCAGCAGCGGGAACTCCTACGAGCAGTACTTC
-	TRBV7-9	TRBJ1-5	-	CASSLAGEGNQPQHF	TGTGCCAGCAGCTTAGCAGGGGAGGGTAATCAGCCCCAGCATTTT
-	TRBV27	TRBJ2-7	-	CASSLPGSYEQYF	TGTGCCAGCAGTTTACCGGGCTCCTACGAGCAGTACTTC
-	TRBV4-1	TRBJ2-7	-	CASSPRGPGQSAYEQYF	TGCGCCAGCAGCCCACGCGGACCGGGGCAATCGGCGTACGAGCAGTACTTC
TRBD2	TRBV5-8	TRBJ2-7	-	CASSYAGGTSYEQYF	TGTGCCAGCAGCTACGCGGGGGGGACTTCCTACGAGCAGTACTTC
TRBD1	TRBV7-9	TRBJ2-4	-	CASRPQGRLGNIQYF	TGTGCCAGCAGGCCACAGGGGCGGCTAGGAAACATTCAGTACTTC
TRBD2	TRBV13	TRBJ2-3	-	CASSLERGFTDTQYF	TGTGCCAGCAGCTTAGAGCGGGGGTTCACAGATACGCAGTATTTT
TRBD2	TRBV7-2	TRBJ2-5	once	CASSFRTSGQETQYF	TGTGCCAGCAGCTTCAGGACTAGCGGGCAAGAGACCCAGTACTTC
-	TRBV7-9	TRBJ1-1	-	CASSMGRLNTEAFF	TGTGCCAGCAGCATGGGACGGCTGAACACTGAAGCTTTCTTT
-	TRBV6-6	TRBJ2-2	-	CASIAGTNTGELFF	TGTGCCAGCATTGCAGGGACGAACACCGGGGAGCTGTTTTTT
-	TRBV29-1	TRBJ2-2	-	CSVEEGGAGELFF	TGCAGCGTTGAAGAAGGGGGTGCCGGGGAGCTGTTTTTT
-	TRBV5-4	TRBJ2-7	-	CASSGESLHEQYF	TGTGCCAGCAGCGGGGAAAGTCTGCACGAGCAGTACTTC
-	TRBV15	TRBJ2-7	once	CATSSSLDHEQYF	TGTGCCACCAGCAGCTCCCTGGACCACGAGCAGTACTTC
-	TRBV7-8	TRBJ2-5	-	CASSPLLHSDPYQETQYF	TGTGCCAGCAGCCCGCTGTTACACAGCGACCCGTACCAAGAGACCCAGTACTTC
-	TRBV27	TRBJ1-1	-	CASSLVPGENTEAFF	TGTGCCAGCAGTTTAGTCCCAGGTGAGAACACTGAAGCTTTCTTT
-	TRBV27	TRBJ1-2	-	CASSSAISGAGGYTF	TGTGCCAGCAGTTCCGCCATATCGGGGGCTGGCGGCTACACCTTC
-	TRBV27	TRBJ2-7	-	CASSFAAVPSYEQYF	TGTGCCAGCAGTTTTGCGGCAGTACCCAGTTACGAGCAGTACTTC
TRBD2	TRBV7-6	TRBJ2-2	-	CASSRTILAENTGELFF	TGTGCCAGCAGCCGGACTATTCTAGCGGAGAACACCGGGGAGCTGTTTTTT
TRBD1	TRBV6-5	TRBJ2-4	-	CASSYLGQGNIQYF	TGTGCCAGCAGTTACCTGGGACAGGGAAACATTCAGTACTTC
-	TRBV7-9	TRBJ2-1	few	CASSFPALIEQFF	TGTGCCAGCAGCTTTCCAGCCCTAATCGAGCAGTTCTTC
-	TRBV11-2	TRBJ2-1	-	CASSSQGNEQFF	TGTGCCAGCAGCTCACAGGGAAATGAGCAGTTCTTC
-	TRBV28	TRBJ2-1	-	CASSPYSSYNEQFF	TGTGCCAGCAGCCCCTATAGCTCCTACAATGAGCAGTTCTTC
-	TRBV6-5	TRBJ2-2	-	CASSYSNGPGELFF	TGTGCCAGCAGTTACTCGAACGGGCCCGGGGAGCTGTTTTTT
-	TRBV4-3	TRBJ2-6	-	CASSQDAAGFGANVLTF	TGCGCCAGCAGCCAAGATGCGGCAGGGTTCGGGGCCAACGTCCTGACTTTC
-	TRBV28	TRBJ2-2	-	CASSSIVNTGELFF	TGTGCCAGCAGTTCCATCGTGAACACCGGGGAGCTGTTTTTT
-	TRBV28	TRBJ2-7	-	CASTGRIAKSYEQYF	TGTGCCAGCACCGGACGGATCGCCAAGTCCTACGAGCAGTACTTC
-	TRBV7-9	TRBJ2-1	-	CASSLGTGGPYNEQFF	TGTGCCAGCAGCTTAGGGACCGGGGGTCCCTACAATGAGCAGTTCTTC
TRBD1	TRBV11-3	TRBJ2-1	-	CASSFRTGIDNEQFF	TGTGCCAGCAGCTTTAGGACAGGGATTGACAATGAGCAGTTCTTC
-	TRBV27	TRBJ2-3	-	CASSFLAGGNTDTQYF	TGTGCCAGCAGTTTCCTCGCAGGGGGGAACACAGATACGCAGTATTTT
TRBD2	TRBV28	TRBJ2-3	-	CASSLGTSGRGDTQYF	TGTGCCAGCAGCCTCGGGACTAGCGGGAGGGGAGATACGCAGTATTTT
TRBD2	TRBV29-1	TRBJ2-1	-	CSVWTSGNNEQFF	TGCAGCGTTTGGACTAGCGGGAACAATGAGCAGTTCTTC
TRBD2	TRBV28	TRBJ2-1	once	CASLERGPNEQFF	TGTGCCAGCTTGGAGCGGGGACCAAATGAGCAGTTCTTC
-	TRBV7-9	TRBJ2-7	-	CASSLPGLSYEQYF	TGTGCCAGCAGCTTACCGGGGCTTTCCTACGAGCAGTACTTC
TRBD2	TRBV10-2	TRBJ2-2	once	CASSWTSGDPAGELFF	TGCGCCAGCAGTTGGACTAGCGGAGATCCGGCCGGGGAGCTGTTTTTT
TRBD2	TRBV2	TRBJ2-1	-	CASGGSGSGRPDEQFF	TGTGCCAGCGGAGGTTCCGGTAGCGGGAGGCCCGATGAGCAGTTCTTC
TRBD2	TRBV11-2	TRBJ2-3	-	CASSLTSGSPVTDTQYF	TGTGCCAGCAGCTTGACTAGCGGGAGCCCAGTCACAGATACGCAGTATTTT
-	TRBV7-9	TRBJ1-1	few	CASSRSPGRDTEAFF	TGTGCCAGCAGCCGCAGCCCCGGCCGGGACACTGAAGCTTTCTTT
-	TRBV4-1	TRBJ2-6	once	CASSESGTTISGANVLTF	TGCGCCAGCAGCGAATCCGGGACGACCATCTCTGGGGCCAACGTCCTGACTTTC
-	TRBV27	TRBJ2-1	-	CASSLPSVTRNEQFF	TGTGCCAGCAGTTTACCTTCGGTCACGCGCAATGAGCAGTTCTTC
-	TRBV6-5	TRBJ2-3	-	CASSYSGGQSTDTQYF	TGTGCCAGCAGTTACTCGGGGGGACAGTCCACAGATACGCAGTATTTT
TRBD2	TRBV28	TRBJ2-1	-	CASSLGLAGVENEQFF	TGTGCCAGCAGTTTGGGACTAGCGGGAGTGGAGAATGAGCAGTTCTTC
-	TRBV5-4	TRBJ2-1	-	CASSLERRYSYNEQFF	TGTGCCAGCAGCTTGGAACGTCGGTACTCCTACAATGAGCAGTTCTTC
-	TRBV5-1	TRBJ1-1	-	CASLNDRTEAFF	TGCGCCAGCCTCAATGACAGGACTGAAGCTTTCTTT
TRBD2	TRBV4-2	TRBJ2-2	-	CASSQELAIAGELFF	TGTGCCAGCAGCCAAGAACTAGCGATCGCCGGGGAGCTGTTTTTT